What follows are 17 T cell receptor beta chains derived from one specimen sequenced in a study of siplizumab effects on memory and regulatory T cells. The method was immunoSEQ multiplex PCR; TCRdb's version includes in-frame clones alone and lacks a portion of them. The profile shows 110,000 or so clones, about 90% of them singletons. What was sequenced was Tregs sorted from blood. The receptor set was obtained from a human donor in good health.

The rearrangement links TRBV5-1 to TRBJ1-2; D unresolved. There are 13 residues in the CDR3. Germline CDR1 is SGHRS and CDR2 is YFSETQ. V was clipped by 0 bases and J by 4 bases, with 7 bases between them. Written as DNA, the CDR3 is TGCGCCAGCAGCTTGGAAGGTCCCTATGGCTACACCTTC. Protein sequence: CASSLEGPYGYTF.

The chain has TRBV6-5 and TRBJ1-1; no reliable D call. Germline CDR1 and CDR2: MNHEY and SVGAGI. The CDR3 extends over 14 amino acids. Trimming took 8 bases from V and 1 from J, leaving 14 bases between them. CDR3 sequence reads: CASSLVAGNTEAFF. In DNA, the CDR3 is TGTGCCAGCTCCCTCGTGGCGGGGAACACTGAAGCTTTCTTT.

The chain has TRBV19 and TRBJ2-7; TRBD2 might be the D (5 bases). The CDR3 is made up of 13 amino acids. The V end lost 6 bases, the J end lost 0 bases, and 9 bases lay between the germline ends. The V gene's germline CDR1 is LNHDA and CDR2 SQIVND (reference sequence). CDR3 coding DNA: TGTGCCAGTAGGCGAGGGAGCTCCTACGAGCAGTACTTC. Protein: CASRRGSSYEQYF.

The gene calls are TRBV7-2 and TRBJ2-3; D gene unclear. CDR1 and CDR2 (germline): SGHTA, FQGNSA. With 1 base removed from V and 7 bases from J, the gap between germline ends came to 15 bases. This CDR3 spans 15 amino acids. The DNA for the CDR3 is TGTGCCAGCAGCTTAGAATTTCGATCGGTGAATACGCAGTATTTT. Protein sequence: CASSLEFRSVNTQYF.

The V and J genes are TRBV18 and TRBJ2-3; no clear D gene. Trimming cost V 10 bases and J 6 bases, with 8 bases left between them. The CDR3 is 10 residues long. CDR1 and CDR2 from the germline V gene are KGHSH and LQKENI. This CDR3 reads CATLGDTQYF. CDR3 bases: TGTGCCACCCTAGGGGATACGCAGTATTTT.

The chain is built from TRBV30 and TRBJ2-3; the match to TRBD2 covers 11 bases. The V gene's germline CDR1 is GTSNPN and CDR2 SVGIG (reference sequence). The CDR3 has 16 residues. V was clipped by 0 bases and J by 6 bases; unmatched bases: 8. The CDR3 here is CAWSVLAGGINDTQYF. The CDR3 coding sequence is TGTGCCTGGAGTGTTCTAGCGGGAGGAATAAATGATACGCAGTATTTT.

The chain combines TRBV6-6 with TRBJ1-1, with D perhaps matching TRBD1 (6 bases). The CDR3 contains 15 residues. Per germline, CDR1 MNHNY and CDR2 SVGAGI (reference sequence). V lost 0 bases and J 4 bases, leaving 12 bases between the germline ends. The CDR3 loop is CASSYSRGLSTEAFF. The CDR3, as DNA: TGTGCCAGCAGTTACTCCCGGGGGCTTAGCACTGAAGCTTTCTTT.

The chain has TRBV18 and TRBJ2-7; TRBD2 agrees at 14 bases. The CDR3 is 14 amino acids. After removal of 4 bases from V and 7 bases from J, the junction contained 3 bases not matched to a gene. Germline CDR1 KGHSH, CDR2 LQKENI. This CDR3 is CASSLGLAGEEQYF. CDR3 nucleotides: TGTGCCAGCTCACTGGGACTAGCGGGAGAAGAGCAGTACTTC.

The chain uses TRBV7-7 and TRBJ2-5; D uncertain. The CDR3 loop spans 14 amino acids. V dropped 2 bases and J dropped 2 bases, with 9 bases sitting between them. The germline gives CDR1 SSHAT, CDR2 FNYEAQ (reference sequence). CDR3 sequence reads: CASSLLGKQETQYF. The CDR3 DNA sequence: TGTGCCAGCAGCTTACTAGGCAAACAAGAGACCCAGTACTTC. The whole variable domain, filled in from reference TRBV7-7 and TRBJ2-5, reads GAGVSQSPRYKVTKRGQDVTLRCDPISSHATLYWYQQALGQGPEFLTYFNYEAQPDKSGLPSDRFSAERPEGSISTLTIQRTEQRDSAMYRCASSLLGKQETQYFGPGTRLLVL.

This clone was picked up a small number of times. The chain is built from TRBV9 and TRBJ2-1; perhaps D is TRBD1 or TRBD2 (5 bases each). Germline CDR1 SGDLS, CDR2 YYNGEE. This CDR3 comprises 13 residues. Trimming pared 5 bases from V and 8 bases from J, leaving 14 bases between. The DNA of the CDR3 is TGTGCCAGCAGTGGGACGAGGGGCTATGAGCAGTTCTTC. Protein product: CASSGTRGYEQFF.

The chain joins TRBV10-3 to TRBJ1-2, with 9 bases lining up with TRBD1. The ends lost 7 bases at V and 3 bases at J; junction bases unmatched: 6. This CDR3 has 14 residues. Germline V gene lookup returns CDR1 ENHRY and CDR2 SYGVKD. The CDR3 nucleotides read TGTGCCATCAACAGACAGGGGGGAGACTATGGCTACACCTTC. It translates to CAINRQGGDYGYTF.

The chain has TRBV10-3 and TRBJ2-1, with TRBD1 matching over 9 bases. This CDR3 region has 16 residues. The junction had 15 bases not matched to a gene; V was cut back by 10 bases and J by 5 bases. Per the germline V gene, CDR1 is ENHRY and CDR2 is SYGVKD. The CDR3 loop is CATHHGQGNPNNEQFF. Written as DNA, the CDR3 is TGTGCCACCCACCATGGACAGGGGAACCCTAACAATGAGCAGTTCTTC.

This clone was recorded a few times. This chain uses TRBV6-1 with TRBJ1-2; D might be TRBD1 (6 bases). This CDR3 has 12 amino acids. Trimming shortened V by 3 bases and J by 4 bases, and 6 bases separated the two germline ends. Germline values: CDR1 MNHNS, CDR2 SASEGT. CDR3 bases: TGTGCCAGCAGTGACAGGGGCTATGGCTACACCTTC. It encodes CASSDRGYGYTF.

This clone has only a few counts. The CDR3 is CASSLATGTQWGDTQYF. DNA of the CDR3: TGCGCCAGCAGCTTGGCCACCGGGACCCAGTGGGGAGATACGCAGTATTTT. This chain connects TRBV5-1 to TRBJ2-3, with D possibly being TRBD1 or TRBD2 (5 bases each). Germline-derived CDR1 and CDR2 are SGHRS and YFSETQ. CDR3 length equals 17 residues. The V end was cut by 0 bases, the J end by 5 bases, with 19 bases between.

This clone was observed once. This chain links TRBV28 with TRBJ2-7; possibly TRBD1 for D (6 bases). Per the germline V gene, CDR1 is MDHEN and CDR2 is SYDVKM. The V end lost 6 bases, the J end lost 5 bases, and 17 bases lay between the germline ends. This CDR3 comprises 14 residues. The CDR3 here is CASSSVGASDEQYF. DNA for the CDR3: TGTGCCAGCAGCTCGGTGGGGGCCTCAGACGAGCAGTACTTC.

The chain is built from TRBV5-1 and TRBJ1-1, with 8 bases that match TRBD1. Germline trimming cut 4 bases from V and 0 bases from J; bases unmatched to any gene: 2. CDR1 and CDR2 from the germline V gene are SGHRS and YFSETQ. The CDR3 totals 14 residues. In DNA form, the CDR3 reads TGCGCCAGCAGCCTGGACAGGGTGAACACTGAAGCTTTCTTT. Amino acid sequence: CASSLDRVNTEAFF.

The V gene is TRBV27, the J gene TRBJ1-1; TRBD1 aligns across 10 bases. Unmatched junction bases numbered 7, after V lost 3 bases and J lost 0 bases. The CDR3 sequence is 17 residues long. Germline V lookup: CDR1 MNHEY, CDR2 SMNVEV (reference sequence). As DNA, the CDR3 is TGTGCCAGCAGTTTCCGGACAGGGGGTTCCGTGAACACTGAAGCTTTCTTT. This codes for CASSFRTGGSVNTEAFF.